This passage covers 27 T cell receptor beta chains from one sample sequenced in a study of early T cells in non-severe SARS-CoV-2 infection. TCRdb re-derived calls from the 5' RACE reads in MiXCR, one entry per CDR3 protein. The data contain around 79,000 distinct CDR3 sequences, about 11% of them seen just once; the ten biggest clones take up around 12%. The source was whole blood, collected at baseline. The receptor source for this set is an adult who was a healthcare worker with PCR-confirmed SARS-CoV-2 infection or an uninfected control (not recorded which).

The chain uses TRBV3-1 and TRBJ2-5; tentatively, D is TRBD1 or TRBD2 (6 bases each). Trimming left V 5 bases short and J 1 base short, with 11 bases between. CDR3 length: 14 residues. Per germline, CDR1 LGHDT and CDR2 YNNKEL (reference sequence). The CDR3 DNA sequence: TGTGCCAGCAGCTTCGGGGGCATCCAAGAGACCCAGTACTTC. Translation gives CASSFGGIQETQYF.

This clonotype was detected only a few times. The chain is built from TRBV5-4 and TRBJ1-4, with no clear D. Germline V CDR1 and CDR2: SGHNT, YYREEE (reference sequence). V lost 2 bases and J lost 8, with 10 bases in between. The CDR3 has 13 amino acids. The CDR3 protein is CASSLEGGEKLFF. The CDR3 DNA reads TGTGCCAGCAGCTTAGAGGGCGGAGAAAAACTGTTTTTT.

The CDR3 nucleotides are TGTGCCAGCAGCTTTGATTTTGGAGGCTACACCTTC. Its protein product is CASSFDFGGYTF. The rearrangement uses TRBV3-1 and TRBJ1-2; D unclear. CDR1 and CDR2 from the germline V gene are LGHDT and YNNKEL (reference sequence). Trimming left V 5 bases short and J 8 bases short, with 12 bases between. The CDR3 length is 12 residues.

This rearrangement joins TRBV6-1 to TRBJ1-4; no definite D call. The CDR3 consists of 14 residues. Germline V CDR1 and CDR2: MNHNS, SASEGT. Between the trimmed V and J ends, which lost 5 bases and 6 bases, there was a span of 13 bases. CDR3 sequence (DNA): TGTGCCAGCAGTCGGTCCTGGCGGGATGAAAAACTGTTTTTT. It is translated as CASSRSWRDEKLFF.

CDR3 sequence reads: CASSVGPLTDTQYF. CDR3 bases: TGTGCCAGCAGCGTCGGGCCGCTAACAGATACGCAGTATTTT. This rearrangement joins TRBV9 to TRBJ2-3; D gene uncertain. CDR1 is SGDLS, CDR2 YYNGEE, per germline. This CDR3 region has 14 residues. V lost 2 bases and J 3 bases, leaving 10 bases between the germline ends.

The rearrangement joins TRBV20-1 to TRBJ2-6, with D perhaps matching TRBD1 (6 bases). The CDR3 sequence is 17 residues long. Germline assignment: CDR1 DFQATT and CDR2 SNEGSKA (reference sequence). Trimming cost V 2 bases and J 0 bases, with 14 bases left between them. The CDR3 nucleotides are TGCAGTGCTAGAAATACAGGGCTCAGCTCTGGGGCCAACGTCCTGACTTTC. It is translated as CSARNTGLSSGANVLTF.

Ten or more counts support this clonotype. The CDR3 spells CSVDGVQGNNEQFF. DNA of the CDR3: TGCAGCGTTGATGGGGTACAGGGAAACAATGAGCAGTTCTTC. The chain carries TRBV29-1 and TRBJ2-1; maybe TRBD1 (6 bases). Trimming stripped 3 bases from V and 5 bases from J, with 14 bases between. CDR3 length: 14 amino acids. Germline CDR1 is SQVTM and CDR2 is ANQGSEA.

The V and J genes are TRBV5-1 and TRBJ2-7, with 7 positions matching TRBD1. V dropped 4 bases and J dropped 3; count of bases not matched to a gene: 13. Germline V gives CDR1 SGHRS, CDR2 YFSETQ. The length of the CDR3 is 16 residues. CDR3 bases: TGCGCCAGCAGCATCGGTCCGGGACAGCAGTTCTACGAGCAGTACTTC. This codes for CASSIGPGQQFYEQYF. The full variable domain, with the rest looked up from reference TRBV5-1 and TRBJ2-7, is KAGVTQTPRYLIKTRGQQVTLSCSPISGHRSVSWYQQTPGQGLQFLFEYFSETQRNKGNFPGRFSGRQFSNSRSEMNVSTLELGDSALYLCASSIGPGQQFYEQYFGPGTRLTVT.

The V gene is TRBV12-3 or TRBV12-4, the J gene TRBJ1-1; D might be TRBD1 (6 bases). The V end was cut by 3 bases, the J end by 6 bases, with 17 bases between. The CDR3 contains 15 residues. This CDR3 reads CASSFYPLRGAEAFF. Written as DNA, the CDR3 is TGTGCCAGCAGTTTTTATCCCCTTAGGGGGGCTGAAGCTTTCTTT.

At least ten counts were recorded for this clonotype. The rearrangement links TRBV7-8 to TRBJ2-7; the D gene could be TRBD1 or TRBD2 (5 bases each). CDR1 is SGHVS, CDR2 FQNEAQ, per germline. This CDR3 has 15 amino acids. With 1 base removed from V and 6 bases from J, the gap between germline ends came to 16 bases. CDR3 DNA: TGTGCCAGCAGCTTAGGGGCAGGGACGTCTTCCGAGCAGTACTTC. Residues: CASSLGAGTSSEQYF.

The rearrangement uses TRBV15 and TRBJ2-1; the match to TRBD1 covers 9 bases. The ends lost 0 bases at V and 4 bases at J; junction bases unmatched: 4. The germline V gene encodes CDR1 LNHNV and CDR2 YYDKDF (reference sequence). The CDR3 extends over 16 amino acids. CDR3 nucleotides: TGTGCCACCAGCAGAGATATGGGACAGGGATACAATGAGCAGTTCTTC. Translation: CATSRDMGQGYNEQFF.

Ten or more counts support this clonotype. This chain uses TRBV6-5 with TRBJ1-1; D perhaps matches TRBD1 (5 bases). From germline, CDR1 is MNHEY and CDR2 SVGAGI. This CDR3 contains 13 residues. Between the trimmed V and J ends, which lost 2 bases and 7 bases, there was a span of 11 bases. The CDR3 nucleotides are TGTGCCAGCAGTTACGCAGGGCGAGATGAAGCTTTCTTT. Translating gives CASSYAGRDEAFF.

V and J are TRBV4-1 and TRBJ2-3; 10 bases match TRBD2. The CDR3 is 15 residues long. The V gene end was trimmed by 4 bases and the J gene end by 1 base; junction bases not matched to a gene: 2. The germline gives CDR1 MGHRA, CDR2 YSYEKL. CDR3 sequence: CASSRLAGGTDTQYF. The CDR3 nucleotides read TGCGCCAGCAGCCGTCTAGCGGGGGGCACAGATACGCAGTATTTT.

This chain links TRBV29-1 with TRBJ1-1, with D unresolved. Germline V gives CDR1 SQVTM, CDR2 ANQGSEA. The CDR3 contains 12 residues. Trimming pared 4 bases from V and 1 base from J, leaving 7 bases between. In nucleotides, the CDR3 is TGCAGCGTTGCGCTCGCGAACACTGAAGCTTTCTTT. This codes for CSVALANTEAFF. The full variable domain, with the rest looked up from reference TRBV29-1 and TRBJ1-1, is SAVISQKPSRDICQRGTSLTIQCQVDSQVTMMFWYRQQPGQSLTLIATANQGSEATYESGFVIDKFPISRPNLTFSTLTVSNMSPEDSSIYLCSVALANTEAFFGQGTRLTVV.

This clonotype was detected only a few times. The rearrangement uses TRBV28 and TRBJ2-1; maybe TRBD2 (6 bases). In germline, CDR1 is MDHEN, CDR2 SYDVKM. The CDR3 has 18 amino acids. Trimming took off 1 base at V and 3 bases at J, with 19 bases between the two ends. CDR3 protein: CASSLLDLTRRGYNEQFF. The DNA for the CDR3 is TGTGCCAGCAGTTTATTAGACCTGACTAGGAGGGGCTACAATGAGCAGTTCTTC.

Only a few counts were recorded for this clonotype. The chain joins TRBV29-1 to TRBJ2-2, with D perhaps TRBD2 (6 bases). V was trimmed by 7 bases and J by 4 bases, leaving 13 bases between them. The CDR3 contains 13 residues. Germline V gene lookup returns CDR1 SQVTM and CDR2 ANQGSEA. DNA for the CDR3: TGCAGCGGGAGCCTAGCGACCACCGGGGAGCTGTTTTTT. Protein sequence: CSGSLATTGELFF.

This chain connects TRBV5-1 to TRBJ1-6, with D possibly being TRBD1 (6 bases). V was pared by 5 bases and J by 10 bases, with 16 bases between. The CDR3 covers 14 residues. Germline CDR1 is SGHRS and CDR2 is YFSETQ. CDR3 region: CASRPWGPGSPLHF. CDR3 nucleotide sequence: TGCGCCAGCAGGCCGTGGGGGCCCGGGTCACCCCTCCACTTT.

The chain couples TRBV12-2 to TRBJ2-5; TRBD1 reflects the table's D call only, with no check against the DNA. TRBV12-2 is a recognized pseudogene. The CDR3 runs to 14 residues. CDR3 region: CASRPGTDQETQYF. DNA for the CDR3: TGTGCAAGTCGCCCGGGGACAGACCAAGAGACCCAGTACTTC.

This clonotype was seen at least ten times. The chain joins TRBV3-1 to TRBJ2-3, with D unresolved. Germline V gives CDR1 LGHDT, CDR2 YNNKEL (reference sequence). Trimming left V 1 base short and J 0 bases short, with 8 bases between. The CDR3 runs to 15 residues. The CDR3 reads CASSQATDSTDTQYF. The CDR3 DNA follows: TGTGCCAGCAGCCAAGCAACGGATAGCACAGATACGCAGTATTTT.

This rearrangement joins TRBV6-1 to TRBJ1-5; D perhaps matches TRBD1 (5 bases). V was cut by 5 bases and J by 5 bases, with 13 bases left in between. Germline V gene lookup returns CDR1 MNHNS and CDR2 SASEGT. The CDR3 is 14 amino acids. The CDR3 is CASSFVGGDQPQHF. CDR3 DNA sequence: TGTGCCAGCAGTTTTGTGGGGGGAGATCAGCCCCAGCATTTT.

The chain links TRBV29-1 to TRBJ2-1; no firm D call. The germline V gene encodes CDR1 SQVTM and CDR2 ANQGSEA. V dropped 3 bases and J dropped 2 bases, with 17 bases sitting between them. The CDR3 totals 16 residues. The CDR3: CSVDGHGREPYNEQFF. The CDR3 bases are TGCAGCGTTGATGGGCATGGACGCGAGCCCTACAATGAGCAGTTCTTC.

The chain links TRBV20-1 to TRBJ2-1; the D is unclear. V lost 3 bases to trimming and J lost 3 bases, with 12 bases between them. This CDR3 is 14 amino acids long. CDR1 and CDR2 (germline): DFQATT, SNEGSKA (reference sequence). As DNA, the CDR3 is TGCAGTGCTAGGGGCACTCCCGTCTACAATGAGCAGTTCTTC. This sequence encodes CSARGTPVYNEQFF.

V usage is TRBV11-2 and J usage is TRBJ2-2; D perhaps matches TRBD2 (5 bases). The CDR3 loop spans 15 amino acids. V dropped 5 bases and J dropped 10 bases, with 20 bases sitting between them. Germline CDR1 and CDR2: SGHAT and FQNNGV. DNA for the CDR3: TGTGCCAGCAGCCTAAACACCGGGGAGCTTTCGGAGCTGTTTTTT. This translates into CASSLNTGELSELFF.

The table lists this clonotype with many counts. V usage is TRBV20-1 and J usage is TRBJ1-1; D is uncertain. V was pared by 3 bases and J by 4 bases, with 6 bases between. The CDR3 length is 11 residues. The V gene's germline CDR1 is DFQATT and CDR2 SNEGSKA (reference sequence). The CDR3 nucleotides read TGCAGTGCTAGCCGGATCACTGAAGCTTTCTTT. This sequence encodes CSASRITEAFF.

The V call is TRBV5-1, the J call TRBJ2-3, with a weak D call TRBD2 (6 bases). V shed 6 bases and J shed 2 bases, with 13 bases lying between them. The CDR3 spans 14 residues. CDR1 and CDR2 (germline): SGHRS, YFSETQ. Here the CDR3 DNA reads TGCGCCAGCACTCTTGCGGGATTCACAGATACGCAGTATTTT. This translates into CASTLAGFTDTQYF.

This clonotype was seen a handful of times. The chain couples TRBV28 to TRBJ2-7, with D perhaps assigned TRBD1 or TRBD2 (5 bases each). The germline V gene has CDR1 MDHEN and CDR2 SYDVKM. This CDR3 region has 15 residues. Trimming removed 4 bases from V and 3 bases from J, with 16 bases in between. The CDR3 DNA reads TGTGCCAGCAGTTCCTCCGGGACGGGGCTCTACGAGCAGTACTTC. Translation gives CASSSSGTGLYEQYF. Using reference TRBV28 and TRBJ2-7 for the parts outside the CDR3, the full variable domain is DVKVTQSSRYLVKRTGEKVFLECVQDMDHENMFWYRQDPGLGLRLIYFSYDVKMKEKGDIPEGYSVSREKKERFSLILESASTNQTSMYLCASSSSGTGLYEQYFGPGTRLTVT.

The rearrangement uses TRBV18 and TRBJ1-6; the match to TRBD1 covers 10 bases. With V trimmed by 5 bases and J by 5 bases, 6 bases remained unmatched. The CDR3 has 16 residues. CDR1 is KGHSH and CDR2 is LQKENI in the germline V gene. CDR3 residues: CASSIRQGADNSPLHF. CDR3 bases: TGTGCCAGCTCAATCCGACAGGGGGCTGATAATTCACCCCTCCACTTT.